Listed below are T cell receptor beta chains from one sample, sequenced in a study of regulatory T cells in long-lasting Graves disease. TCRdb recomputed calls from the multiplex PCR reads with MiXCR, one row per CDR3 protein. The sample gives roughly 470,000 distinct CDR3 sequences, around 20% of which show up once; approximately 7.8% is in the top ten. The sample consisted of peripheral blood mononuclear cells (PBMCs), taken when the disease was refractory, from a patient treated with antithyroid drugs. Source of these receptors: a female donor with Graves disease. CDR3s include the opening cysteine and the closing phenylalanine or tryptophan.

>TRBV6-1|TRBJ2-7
CASSPGSRGLAGGDYEQYF
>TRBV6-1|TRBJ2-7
CASHRGSNGYEQYF
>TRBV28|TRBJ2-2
CASSSRITYPGELFF
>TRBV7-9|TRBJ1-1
CASSLFPTKAFF
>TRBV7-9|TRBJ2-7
CASSLGRDSYEQYF
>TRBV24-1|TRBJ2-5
CATSDSTGSTYQETQYF
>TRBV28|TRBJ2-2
CASSFLRNTGELFF
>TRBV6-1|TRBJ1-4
CASSTGEVPPNEKLFF
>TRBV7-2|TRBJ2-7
CASSLAESYEQYF
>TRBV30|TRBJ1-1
CAWGGYTEAFF
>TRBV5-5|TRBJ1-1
CASSLEGTGLNTEAFF
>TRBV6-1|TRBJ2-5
CASGVRGDRETQYF
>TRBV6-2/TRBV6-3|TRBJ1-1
CASSGGAGWHTEAFF
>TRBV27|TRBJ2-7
CASSLQGQYEQYF
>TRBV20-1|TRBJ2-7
CSARRPRAPYEQYF
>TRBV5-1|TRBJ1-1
CASRERTGPTEAFF
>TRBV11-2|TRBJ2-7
CASSPLARRQTYEQYF
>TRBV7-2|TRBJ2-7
CASSWTGDYEQYF
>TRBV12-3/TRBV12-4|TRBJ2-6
CASSLWRPGANVLTF
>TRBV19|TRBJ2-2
CASNIFNTGELFF
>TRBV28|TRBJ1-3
CASSALQGISGNTIYF
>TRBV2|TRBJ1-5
CASRPGDPNQPQHF
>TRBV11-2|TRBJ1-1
CASSVYRAINTEAFF
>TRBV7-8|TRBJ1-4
CASSWDSRNEKLFF
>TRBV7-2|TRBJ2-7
CASSLHRIGLGWGQYF
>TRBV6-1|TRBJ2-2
CASIGTGDTGELFF
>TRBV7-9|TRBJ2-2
CASTSSGRGNTGELFF
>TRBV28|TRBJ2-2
CASSLSSHPGAGELFF
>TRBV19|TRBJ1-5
CASSICRCSNQPQHF
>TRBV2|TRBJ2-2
CASSEQRMNTGELFF
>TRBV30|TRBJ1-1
CAWSVMGATEAFF
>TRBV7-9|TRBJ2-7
CASSFRGTEYEQYF
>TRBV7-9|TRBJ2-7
CASSPLDSPISYEQYF
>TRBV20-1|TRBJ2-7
CRPSGRGAYEQYF
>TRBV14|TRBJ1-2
CASSQMDRPNYGYTF
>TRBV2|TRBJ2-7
CASSERIEQYF
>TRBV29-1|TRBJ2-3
CSVVPTTGSTDTQYF
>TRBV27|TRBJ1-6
CASSYRDRGISPLHF
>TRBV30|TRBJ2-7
CAWSPGAGEQYF
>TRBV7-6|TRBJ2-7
CASSPGQIGEQYF
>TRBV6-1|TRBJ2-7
CASSEDRGDYEQYF
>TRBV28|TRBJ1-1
CASRTDRVAMNTEAFF
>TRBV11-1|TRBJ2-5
CASSSTGGTETQYF
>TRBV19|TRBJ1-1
CASSAFRDLDTEAFF